A selection of T cell receptor beta chains follows, all from one sample in a study of cytomegalovirus exposure and HLA in healthy donors. TCRdb's table, derived via immunoSEQ multiplex PCR, lists solely in-frame clones and lacks some. The sample shows some 150,000 clones, about three fifths of them seen only once. Sequencing was carried out using PBMCs. The origin of the receptors is a woman aged 55-69 years in good health and CMV-seropositive. Each CDR3 is given with its conserved first and last residue. The D gene is left open where the match is weak. Clone size is shown for a subset of rows, as once, few, many or a class of expanded clone.

cdr3_aa: CASSLHRDLIPRSGNTIYF; cdr3_nt: TGTGCCAGCAGCTTACACAGGGATTTAATCCCTCGATCTGGAAACACCATATATTTT; d_call: NA; j_call: TRBJ1-3; v_call: TRBV5-6; clone_size: NA
cdr3_aa: CAISAVDYEQYF; cdr3_nt: TGTGCCATCAGCGCGGTTGACTACGAGCAGTACTTC; d_call: NA; j_call: TRBJ2-7; v_call: TRBV10-3; clone_size: few
cdr3_aa: CASSLRQPITYGYTF; cdr3_nt: TGTGCCAGCAGCTTGCGACAGCCGATAACATATGGCTACACCTTC; d_call: NA; j_call: TRBJ1-2; v_call: TRBV5-4; clone_size: once
cdr3_aa: CASSSGQGGTDTQYF; cdr3_nt: TGCGCCAGCAGCTCGGGACAGGGAGGGACAGATACGCAGTATTTT; d_call: TRBD1; j_call: TRBJ2-3; v_call: TRBV5-1; clone_size: NA
cdr3_aa: CASSLGTSGQNEQFF; cdr3_nt: TGTGCCAGCAGCTTGGGGACTAGCGGCCAGAATGAGCAGTTCTTC; d_call: TRBD2; j_call: TRBJ2-1; v_call: TRBV5-6; clone_size: NA
cdr3_aa: CASSSDSPWGEKLFF; cdr3_nt: TGTGCCAGCAGCTCGGACAGTCCCTGGGGTGAAAAACTGTTTTTT; d_call: NA; j_call: TRBJ1-4; v_call: TRBV7-9; clone_size: NA
cdr3_aa: CASSPSGGAGYGYTF; cdr3_nt: TGTGCCAGCAGCCCATCGGGAGGGGCTGGCTATGGCTACACCTTC; d_call: NA; j_call: TRBJ1-2; v_call: TRBV9; clone_size: NA
cdr3_aa: CASSLFSENTEAFF; cdr3_nt: TGTGCCAGCAGCTTATTCAGCGAGAACACTGAAGCTTTCTTT; d_call: NA; j_call: TRBJ1-1; v_call: TRBV7-9; clone_size: NA
cdr3_aa: CASRTGTGISHTEAFF; cdr3_nt: TGTGCCAGCAGAACCGGGACAGGGATTTCCCACACTGAAGCTTTCTTT; d_call: TRBD1; j_call: TRBJ1-1; v_call: TRBV6-6; clone_size: NA
cdr3_aa: CASRSAPGQGWYEQYF; cdr3_nt: TGTGCCAGCAGATCCGCCCCGGGACAGGGTTGGTACGAGCAGTACTTC; d_call: TRBD1; j_call: TRBJ2-7; v_call: TRBV5-5; clone_size: NA
cdr3_aa: CASSSGPNQPWGNEQFF; cdr3_nt: TGTGCCAGCAGCTCAGGGCCTAACCAGCCCTGGGGCAATGAGCAGTTCTTC; d_call: NA; j_call: TRBJ2-1; v_call: TRBV7-2; clone_size: NA
cdr3_aa: CASTPSMTSGFRETQYF; cdr3_nt: TGTGCCAGCACCCCTTCGATGACTAGCGGGTTCCGAGAGACCCAGTACTTC; d_call: TRBD2; j_call: TRBJ2-5; v_call: TRBV5-8; clone_size: NA
cdr3_aa: CASSSGGRINQPQHF; cdr3_nt: TGTGCCAGCAGCTCTGGGGGCCGCATTAATCAGCCCCAGCATTTT; d_call: NA; j_call: TRBJ1-5; v_call: TRBV7-8; clone_size: once
cdr3_aa: CASNPLTSGRASEQFF; cdr3_nt: TGTGCCAGCAACCCCCTGACTAGCGGGAGGGCCAGTGAGCAGTTCTTC; d_call: TRBD2; j_call: TRBJ2-1; v_call: TRBV2; clone_size: NA
cdr3_aa: CASDLSSNTGELFF; cdr3_nt: TGTGCCAGCGACTTAAGTTCGAACACCGGGGAGCTGTTTTTT; d_call: NA; j_call: TRBJ2-2; v_call: TRBV7-2; clone_size: NA
cdr3_aa: CASSPPTRGLHNEQFF; cdr3_nt: TGTGCCAGCTCACCCCCTACCAGGGGGCTTCACAATGAGCAGTTCTTC; d_call: TRBD1; j_call: TRBJ2-1; v_call: TRBV18; clone_size: NA
cdr3_aa: CASSFPTENTEAFF; cdr3_nt: TGTGCCAGCAGCTTTCCGACAGAGAACACTGAAGCTTTCTTT; d_call: NA; j_call: TRBJ1-1; v_call: TRBV7-2; clone_size: NA
cdr3_aa: CASSPRQGLDTQYF; cdr3_nt: TGTGCCAGCAGCCCTCGACAGGGTTTAGATACGCAGTATTTT; d_call: TRBD1; j_call: TRBJ2-3; v_call: TRBV7-3; clone_size: NA
cdr3_aa: CASSLRQLATSGQGYTF; cdr3_nt: TGCGCCAGCAGCCTAAGACAGCTCGCGACCTCCGGGCAAGGCTACACCTTC; d_call: NA; j_call: TRBJ1-2; v_call: TRBV5-1; clone_size: NA
cdr3_aa: CSAHPQEKLFF; cdr3_nt: TGCAGTGCTCATCCCCAAGAAAAACTGTTTTTT; d_call: NA; j_call: TRBJ1-4; v_call: TRBV20-1; clone_size: NA
cdr3_aa: CASSPGGGARNTEAFF; cdr3_nt: TGTGCCAGCAGCCCCGGTGGGGGCGCGAGGAACACTGAAGCTTTCTTT; d_call: NA; j_call: TRBJ1-1; v_call: TRBV27; clone_size: NA
cdr3_aa: CASSLVRKGDEQFF; cdr3_nt: TGCGCCAGCAGCTTGGTGCGAAAGGGGGATGAGCAGTTCTTC; d_call: NA; j_call: TRBJ2-1; v_call: TRBV5-1; clone_size: few
cdr3_aa: CASSEGAQIMETQYF; cdr3_nt: TGCGCCAGCAGTGAAGGGGCCCAAATTATGGAGACCCAGTACTTC; d_call: NA; j_call: TRBJ2-5; v_call: TRBV10-1; clone_size: NA
cdr3_aa: CASSVTVYEQFF; cdr3_nt: TGTGCCAGCAGCGTTACGGTCTATGAGCAGTTCTTC; d_call: NA; j_call: TRBJ2-1; v_call: TRBV9; clone_size: NA
cdr3_aa: CASSPMAGDGTDTQYF; cdr3_nt: TGTGCCAGCTCACCAATGGCGGGAGACGGCACAGATACGCAGTATTTT; d_call: TRBD2; j_call: TRBJ2-3; v_call: TRBV18; clone_size: NA
cdr3_aa: CASSSGLRDFGETQYF; cdr3_nt: TGTGCCAGCAGTTCGGGCCTCAGGGATTTCGGAGAGACCCAGTACTTC; d_call: NA; j_call: TRBJ2-5; v_call: TRBV28; clone_size: NA
cdr3_aa: CATSSKSGSYEQYF; cdr3_nt: TGTGCCACCAGCAGCAAGAGCGGGAGCTACGAGCAGTACTTC; d_call: TRBD2; j_call: TRBJ2-7; v_call: TRBV15; clone_size: once
cdr3_aa: CASSFGSSGREWQYF; cdr3_nt: TGTGCCAGCAGTTTTGGCTCTAGCGGAAGGGAATGGCAGTACTTC; d_call: TRBD2; j_call: TRBJ2-7; v_call: TRBV28; clone_size: NA
cdr3_aa: CASSSRPGWEQYF; cdr3_nt: TGTGCCAGCAGTTCGAGACCGGGTTGGGAGCAGTACTTC; d_call: NA; j_call: TRBJ2-7; v_call: TRBV27; clone_size: few
cdr3_aa: CASSISSGHSTDTQYF; cdr3_nt: TGTGCCAGTAGTATTTCTAGCGGGCATTCCACAGATACGCAGTATTTT; d_call: TRBD2; j_call: TRBJ2-3; v_call: TRBV19; clone_size: NA
cdr3_aa: CAISESLLAGVWNEQFF; cdr3_nt: TGTGCCATCAGTGAGTCGCTCCTAGCGGGAGTTTGGAATGAGCAGTTCTTC; d_call: TRBD2; j_call: TRBJ2-1; v_call: TRBV10-3; clone_size: NA
cdr3_aa: CASSPPRGTSGLQETQYF; cdr3_nt: TGTGCCAGCAGCCCGCCCCGGGGGACTAGCGGATTACAAGAGACCCAGTACTTC; d_call: TRBD2; j_call: TRBJ2-5; v_call: TRBV7-2; clone_size: NA
cdr3_aa: CASRQLAGGPGEQFF; cdr3_nt: TGTGCCAGCAGGCAATTAGCGGGAGGGCCGGGTGAGCAGTTCTTC; d_call: TRBD2; j_call: TRBJ2-1; v_call: TRBV6-5; clone_size: NA
cdr3_aa: CASSSRTDTQYF; cdr3_nt: TGTGCCAGCAGTTCTCGCACAGATACGCAGTATTTT; d_call: NA; j_call: TRBJ2-3; v_call: TRBV28; clone_size: NA
cdr3_aa: CASSYGQTAAQPQHF; cdr3_nt: TGTGCCAGCAGCTACGGACAGACAGCAGCTCAGCCCCAGCATTTT; d_call: NA; j_call: TRBJ1-5; v_call: TRBV5-6; clone_size: few
cdr3_aa: CASRLIQETQYF; cdr3_nt: TGTGCCAGCAGGCTAATTCAAGAGACCCAGTACTTC; d_call: NA; j_call: TRBJ2-5; v_call: TRBV2; clone_size: few
cdr3_aa: CASSQGTGDTGELFF; cdr3_nt: TGCGCCAGCAGCCAGGGGACAGGGGACACCGGGGAGCTGTTTTTT; d_call: TRBD1; j_call: TRBJ2-2; v_call: TRBV5-1; clone_size: few
cdr3_aa: CASSPGQATQPQHF; cdr3_nt: TGTGCCAGCAGCCCTGGACAGGCGACTCAGCCCCAGCATTTT; d_call: TRBD1; j_call: TRBJ1-5; v_call: TRBV28; clone_size: NA
cdr3_aa: CASSQGRGLDQPQHF; cdr3_nt: TGCGCCAGCAGCCAAGGCAGGGGGCTAGATCAGCCCCAGCATTTT; d_call: TRBD1; j_call: TRBJ1-5; v_call: TRBV4-1; clone_size: few
cdr3_aa: CASSELTGGYEQYF; cdr3_nt: TGTGCCAGCAGTGAACTGACAGGGGGTTACGAGCAGTACTTC; d_call: TRBD1; j_call: TRBJ2-7; v_call: TRBV2; clone_size: NA
cdr3_aa: CASSPWREDTYEQYF; cdr3_nt: TGTGCCAGCTCCCCTTGGCGGGAGGACACCTACGAGCAGTACTTC; d_call: TRBD2; j_call: TRBJ2-7; v_call: TRBV6-5; clone_size: once
cdr3_aa: CASSIGAGANVLTF; cdr3_nt: TGTGCCAGTAGTATCGGGGCTGGGGCCAACGTCCTGACTTTC; d_call: NA; j_call: TRBJ2-6; v_call: TRBV19; clone_size: NA
cdr3_aa: CASSQEGPSGMSEQYF; cdr3_nt: TGTGCCAGCAGCCAAGAAGGTCCTAGCGGGATGAGTGAGCAGTACTTC; d_call: TRBD2; j_call: TRBJ2-7; v_call: TRBV4-2; clone_size: few
cdr3_aa: CASNMETDLYGYTF; cdr3_nt: TGCGCCAGCAACATGGAGACAGACCTCTATGGCTACACCTTC; d_call: NA; j_call: TRBJ1-2; v_call: TRBV10-2; clone_size: NA
cdr3_aa: CASSPKAVSGNTIYF; cdr3_nt: TGTGCCAGCAGCCCCAAAGCGGTTTCTGGAAACACCATATATTTT; d_call: NA; j_call: TRBJ1-3; v_call: TRBV7-9; clone_size: once